The 28 T cell receptor beta chains reported below all come from one sample, sequenced in a study of T cells in Graves' hyperthyroidism and ophthalmopathy. The investigators amplified TCR beta CDR3 regions from RNA transcripts. The study used the HTBI primer set for a first-round RT-PCR of the TCR CDR3. TCRdb reprocessed the multiplex PCR reads with MiXCR, giving one entry per CDR3 protein. The table includes 650,000 to 750,000 distinct CDR3 sequences, around 15% detected once. Material for sequencing was blood. These receptors were taken from a woman aged 18 to 35 with Graves' hyperthyroidism.

This clonotype was observed many times. The rearrangement links TRBV20-1 to TRBJ2-1; perhaps TRBD1 as D (6 bases). The CDR3 loop spans 11 amino acids. Trimming took 5 bases from V and 7 from J, leaving 9 bases between them. CDR1 DFQATT and CDR2 SNEGSKA come from the germline V gene (reference sequence). CDR3 residues: CSAPRGNEQFF. Here the CDR3 DNA reads TGCAGTGCTCCCAGGGGTAATGAGCAGTTCTTC.

This clonotype showed up many times. The chain links TRBV20-1 to TRBJ2-1; maybe TRBD1 (5 bases). There are 13 residues in the CDR3. V was shortened by 6 bases and J by 4 bases, with 13 bases between the two germline ends. Per germline, CDR1 DFQATT and CDR2 SNEGSKA (reference sequence). The CDR3 loop is CSARPDRYNEQFF. As DNA, the CDR3 is TGCAGTGCCAGACCAGACAGATACAATGAGCAGTTCTTC.

As regards this clonotype: The junction differs from germline at one of its ends, possibly a read error. The chain recombines TRBV6-1 with TRBJ2-3; weak D call: TRBD2 (6 bases). In germline, CDR1 is MNHNS, CDR2 SASEGT. This CDR3 is built from 16 residues. CDR3 sequence reads: CATSDVADRRADTQYF. Written as DNA, the CDR3 is TGTGCCACCAGTGATGTAGCGGACCGTCGCGCAGATACGCAGTATTTT.

About this clonotype: Lacking the conserved final phenylalanine or tryptophan, this CDR3 likely reflects a read error. The chain has TRBV18 and TRBJ2-2, with unresolved D. There are 13 residues in the CDR3. Trimming stripped 0 bases from V and 6 bases from J, with 5 bases between. In germline, CDR1 is KGHSH, CDR2 LQKENI. CDR3 loop: CASSPPTPGELFL. DNA of the CDR3: TGTGCCAGCTCACCACCGACTCCCGGGGAGCTGTTTTTA.

CDR3 in DNA: TGCAGCGTTGAAGGTCAGGGGGTCACCTACAATGAGCAGTTCTTC. Residues: CSVEGQGVTYNEQFF. The chain links TRBV29-1 to TRBJ2-1; the match to TRBD1 covers 7 bases. Germline V gene sequence: CDR1 SQVTM, CDR2 ANQGSEA. V shed 1 base, J shed 2 bases, and the junction held 5 bases outside the gene matches. The CDR3 totals 15 residues.

This chain connects TRBV6-5 to TRBJ1-5; D remains ambiguous. V lost 1 base to trimming and J lost 4 bases, with 5 bases between them. The germline V gene has CDR1 MNHEY and CDR2 SVGAGI. This CDR3 contains 13 residues. This chain's CDR3 is CASSYFVNQPQHF. CDR3 bases: TGTGCCAGCAGTTACTTTGTAAATCAGCCCCAGCATTTT.

This clonotype was observed at least ten times. The chain links TRBV7-8 to TRBJ2-7; the D gene could be TRBD1 or TRBD2 (5 bases each). The germline V and J ends were trimmed by 5 bases and 2 bases, with 10 bases remaining between them. This CDR3 region has 13 residues. The germline V gene has CDR1 SGHVS and CDR2 FQNEAQ. The CDR3 reads CASSRGSPYEQYF. CDR3 nucleotide sequence: TGTGCCAGCAGCCGGGGCAGCCCCTACGAGCAGTACTTC.

Ten or more counts support this clonotype. The genes are TRBV2 and TRBJ2-5, with D perhaps matching TRBD1 or TRBD2 (5 bases each). The CDR3 is made up of 14 amino acids. The germline V and J ends were trimmed by 6 bases and 4 bases, with 15 bases remaining between them. CDR1 and CDR2 (germline): SNHLY, FYNNEI. The CDR3 nucleotides are TGTGCCAGCAGCCCGGGACGGACAACAGAGACCCAGTACTTC. This encodes CASSPGRTTETQYF.

This clonotype turned up a few times. This chain uses TRBV6-1 with TRBJ1-1; D unresolved. This CDR3 has 16 residues. The V gene's germline CDR1 is MNHNS and CDR2 SASEGT. V lost 5 bases, J lost 1 base, and 17 bases lay in between. The CDR3 nucleotides are TGTGCCAGCAGTATCCCCCGGGGATTGAAGAACACTGAAGCTTTCTTT. Translating gives CASSIPRGLKNTEAFF.

As for this clonotype: Its ends do not fully match the called genes, so a read error is possible. V gene TRBV4-2 combines with J gene TRBJ2-1; 7 nucleotides align to TRBD2. Looked up from germline, CDR1 is LGHNA and CDR2 is YNFKEQ. CDR3 length: 16 residues. The CDR3 protein is CASSHPALADYNEQLF. DNA for the CDR3: TGTGCCAGCAGCCACCCCGCGCTAGCGGATTACAATGAGCAGCTCTTC.

The table lists this clonotype with many counts. The rearrangement uses TRBV2 and TRBJ1-2; a possible D gene is TRBD1 (5 bases). The ends were cut back, 3 bases at V and 2 bases at J, with 16 bases in the middle. This CDR3 is built from 16 residues. Germline CDR1 reads SNHLY; CDR2 reads FYNNEI. CDR3 in amino acids: CASSEGTGAPNYGYTF. The CDR3 DNA reads TGTGCCAGCAGTGAGGGGACCGGTGCGCCCAACTATGGCTACACCTTC.

This clonotype appeared a few times. A clone one base away is much larger, so this may be a read error. The V and J genes are TRBV7-2 and TRBJ2-1, with no clear D. From germline, CDR1 is SGHTA and CDR2 FQGNSA. V lost 2 bases, J lost 3 bases, and 11 bases lay in between. This CDR3 has 15 residues. The CDR3 DNA sequence: TGTGCCAGCAGCTTACTTGGGCCTGACTACAATGAGCAGTTCTTC. Translated: CASSLLGPDYNEQFF.

There are many counts of this clonotype. The rearrangement joins TRBV29-1 to TRBJ1-2; unclear D gene. This CDR3 contains 13 residues. Germline V gene data show CDR1 as SQVTM and CDR2 as ANQGSEA. Trimming took off 3 bases at V and 3 bases at J, with 11 bases between the two ends. CDR3 residues: CSVDAEKDYGYTF. CDR3 bases: TGCAGCGTTGATGCGGAGAAAGACTATGGCTACACCTTC.

This clonotype was counted at least ten times. The genes are TRBV4-1 and TRBJ2-3; D unresolved. This CDR3 spans 15 amino acids. The ends were cut back, 1 base at V and 0 bases at J, with 8 bases in the middle. CDR1 is MGHRA and CDR2 is YSYEKL in the germline V gene. The CDR3 nucleotides read TGCGCCAGCAGCCAAGGAGGCTCCAGCACAGATACGCAGTATTTT. Translation gives CASSQGGSSTDTQYF.

This clonotype was observed a handful of times. This sequence joins TRBV20-1 and TRBJ2-7; no clear D. CDR1 and CDR2 from the germline V gene are DFQATT and SNEGSKA (reference sequence). V dropped 6 bases and J dropped 0 bases, with 15 bases sitting between them. The CDR3 length is 14 residues. The CDR3 here is CSATAGWSSYEQYF. CDR3 nucleotides: TGCAGTGCCACGGCCGGCTGGAGCTCCTACGAGCAGTACTTC.

This clonotype came up many times. The chain combines TRBV28 with TRBJ1-1, with 9 bases aligning to TRBD1. The CDR3 has 15 residues. Germline V gives CDR1 MDHEN, CDR2 SYDVKM. Unmatched junction bases numbered 7, after V lost 8 bases and J lost 0 bases. The CDR3 nucleotides are TGTGCCAGCGACACAGGGGGCCTTGTGAACACTGAAGCTTTCTTT. This codes for CASDTGGLVNTEAFF.

On this clonotype itself: A read error may produce the germline difference seen at one junction end. This chain joins TRBV19 and TRBJ2-5, with D perhaps matching TRBD1 or TRBD2 (5 bases each). The CDR3 extends over 14 amino acids. CDR1 and CDR2 (germline): LNHDA, SQIVND (reference sequence). In DNA, the CDR3 is TGTGCCAGTACCGCCGGGACCCAGCAAGGGACCCAGTACTTC. Its translation: CASTAGTQQGTQYF.

This clonotype turned up a few times. The chain recombines TRBV27 with TRBJ2-7; D possibly uses TRBD1 or TRBD2 (5 bases each). V lost 6 bases and J lost 2, with 17 bases in between. This CDR3 spans 15 amino acids. Germline V gives CDR1 MNHEY, CDR2 SMNVEV (reference sequence). The CDR3 loop reads CASRDYPGPPYEQYF. In nucleotides, the CDR3 is TGTGCCAGCAGAGACTACCCGGGACCCCCCTACGAGCAGTACTTC.

The V and J genes are TRBV10-3 and TRBJ2-7; possibly TRBD1 or TRBD2 for D (5 bases each). Trimming stripped 11 bases from V and 2 bases from J, with 16 bases between. The germline V gene encodes CDR1 ENHRY and CDR2 SYGVKD. The CDR3 spans 13 residues. CDR3 amino acids: CAASGTAAYEQYF. CDR3 DNA: TGTGCCGCCTCAGGGACGGCAGCCTACGAGCAGTACTTC.

Ten or more counts support this clonotype. The chain has TRBV12-3 or TRBV12-4 and TRBJ2-4, with 13 bases lining up with TRBD2. The CDR3 runs to 19 residues. V shed 3 bases and J 0 bases; nucleotides not matched to a gene: 8. CDR3 in amino acids: CASSFGEGLAGLAKNIQYF. The CDR3 DNA reads TGTGCCAGCAGTTTCGGGGAGGGACTAGCGGGGTTAGCCAAAAACATTCAGTACTTC.

This clonotype has a handful of counts. The rearrangement joins TRBV15 to TRBJ2-5; no reliable D call. The V end lost 1 base, the J end lost 5 bases, and 14 bases lay between the germline ends. Germline values: CDR1 LNHNV, CDR2 YYDKDF (reference sequence). The CDR3 consists of 15 residues. The CDR3 bases are TGTGCCACCAGCAGAGTATCTTATATTATGGAGACCCAGTACTTC. Translation: CATSRVSYIMETQYF.

Ten or more counts support this clonotype. The chain combines TRBV12-3 or TRBV12-4 with TRBJ2-5; 7 nucleotides line up with TRBD1. This CDR3 has 13 amino acids. V shed 5 bases, J shed 2 bases, and the junction held 2 bases outside the gene matches. CDR3 residues: CASSGQEQETQYF. The CDR3 DNA sequence: TGTGCCAGCAGTGGACAGGAGCAAGAGACCCAGTACTTC.

This clonotype has at least ten counts. The genes are TRBV30 and TRBJ1-3; possible D gene TRBD1, 6 bases. Per the germline V gene, CDR1 is GTSNPN and CDR2 is SVGIG (reference sequence). This CDR3 is built from 15 residues. With 4 bases removed from V and 0 bases from J, the gap between germline ends came to 13 bases. The CDR3 spells CAWTQGTSSGNTIYF. The CDR3 DNA follows: TGTGCCTGGACCCAAGGGACAAGCTCTGGAAACACCATATATTTT.

The chain employs TRBV7-2 and TRBJ2-3; D not certain. This CDR3 region has 13 residues. Germline loops: CDR1 SGHTA, CDR2 FQGNSA. V lost 5 bases and J 5 bases, leaving 11 bases between the germline ends. CDR3 loop: CASSVMVVDTQYF. CDR3 nucleotides: TGTGCCAGCAGCGTGATGGTAGTAGATACGCAGTATTTT.

This clonotype was counted many times. The genes are TRBV29-1 and TRBJ2-7; D possibly matches TRBD1 or TRBD2 (7 bases each). V gave up 6 bases and J gave up 2 bases, with 23 bases separating them. Germline V gene sequence: CDR1 SQVTM, CDR2 ANQGSEA. The length of the CDR3 is 16 residues. In nucleotides, the CDR3 is TGCAGCGTGGGGGAGGGGGCGGAACAACGCACCTACGAGCAGTACTTC. Its protein is CSVGEGAEQRTYEQYF.

This clonotype was found many times. The chain carries TRBV7-9 and TRBJ1-5; 7 bases map to TRBD1. The CDR3 spans 13 residues. Trimming at V came to 6 bases and at J to 5 bases, leaving 4 bases not matched to a gene. CDR1 SEHNR and CDR2 FQNEAQ come from the germline V gene (reference sequence). CDR3: CASSLQGDQPQHF. The CDR3 nucleotides are TGTGCCAGCAGTTTGCAGGGGGATCAGCCCCAGCATTTT.

This clonotype was seen many times. The genes are TRBV5-1 and TRBJ2-1; 14 nucleotides align to TRBD2. CDR3 length equals 17 residues. V was clipped by 4 bases and J by 0 bases; unmatched bases: 3. Germline CDR1 SGHRS, CDR2 YFSETQ. For the CDR3, the DNA is TGCGCCAGCAGCCCCGGACTAGCGGGAGGCTCCTACAATGAGCAGTTCTTC. It encodes CASSPGLAGGSYNEQFF.

The rearrangement uses TRBV5-1 and TRBJ2-2; D gene ambiguous. Germline V gene data show CDR1 as SGHRS and CDR2 as YFSETQ. The V end was cut by 2 bases, the J end by 0 bases, with 11 bases between. The CDR3 spans 16 residues. The CDR3 DNA is TGCGCCAGCAGCTTTTCGTCCTACGCGAACACCGGGGAGCTGTTTTTT. Translating it yields CASSFSSYANTGELFF.